This passage covers 3 T cell receptor beta chains from one sample sequenced in a study of cytotoxic CD8 clonotypes in ibrutinib-treated CLL. Sequenced by immunoSEQ multiplex PCR; TCRdb stores in-frame clones only, minus some. The sample yields under 200,000 clones, roughly 77% seen once. This specimen was PBMCs, taken after 12 months of ibrutinib treatment. The receptors come from a human donor with chronic lymphocytic leukemia.

In this sample, this clone turned up once. The gene calls are TRBV9 and TRBJ1-3; D is possibly TRBD1 (5 bases). V shed 0 bases and J shed 2 bases, with 9 bases lying between them. Per germline, CDR1 SGDLS and CDR2 YYNGEE. This CDR3 has 15 amino acids. CDR3 nucleotide sequence: TGTGCCAGCAGCGTAGAGGGACGCGCTGGAAACACCATATATTTT. Encoded protein: CASSVEGRAGNTIYF.

The rearrangement links TRBV7-2 to TRBJ2-5, with D perhaps TRBD2 (5 bases). V lost 6 bases and J 5 bases, leaving 13 bases between the germline ends. The CDR3 loop spans 13 amino acids. CDR1 SGHTA and CDR2 FQGNSA come from the germline V gene. The CDR3 is CASSGEWTETQYF. CDR3 coding DNA: TGTGCCAGCAGTGGGGAGTGGACGGAGACCCAGTACTTC.

This clone appeared once. This chain joins TRBV27 and TRBJ1-4, with TRBD1 matching 10 bases. This CDR3 is built from 15 residues. Germline CDR1 and CDR2: MNHEY and SMNVEV (reference sequence). After removal of 3 bases from V and 8 bases from J, the junction contained 6 bases not matched to a gene. The DNA for the CDR3 is TGTGCCAGCAGTTTCCACGACAGGGGGCGAGAAAAACTGTTTTTT. Amino acid sequence: CASSFHDRGREKLFF.